This T cell receptor (beta chain) was profiled in a study of OX40 agonist ivuxolimab in advanced cancers. Overall study results and limits: Clonal expansion in partial responders at 0.1-3.0 mg/kg ranked among the lowest. The investigators did not determine what antigen specificity the expanded peripheral T cells had.

Enrollment shut out patients with autoimmune disease history or systemic immunosuppression. The method was immunoSEQ multiplex PCR; TCRdb's version includes in-frame clones alone and lacks a portion of them. The table records tens of thousands of clones, under 90% of them present only once. After removal of 3 bases from V and 3 bases from J, the junction contained 6 bases not matched to a gene. Germline CDR1 is SGDLS and CDR2 is YYNGEE. The CDR3 runs to 15 residues. Remarks on this clone: Its antigen is not identified.

The specimen was CD4+ or CD8+ T cells sorted from blood, collected in a trial of the OX40 agonist ivuxolimab. This sequence originates from an adult with an advanced solid tumor such as melanoma, head and neck, liver or kidney cancer. V is TRBV9 and J is TRBJ1-3, with 7 nucleotides matching TRBD1. The CDR3 DNA follows: TGTGCCAGCAGCGAGGTGACAGGGAGTGGAAACACCATATATTTT. Encoded protein: CASSEVTGSGNTIYF.